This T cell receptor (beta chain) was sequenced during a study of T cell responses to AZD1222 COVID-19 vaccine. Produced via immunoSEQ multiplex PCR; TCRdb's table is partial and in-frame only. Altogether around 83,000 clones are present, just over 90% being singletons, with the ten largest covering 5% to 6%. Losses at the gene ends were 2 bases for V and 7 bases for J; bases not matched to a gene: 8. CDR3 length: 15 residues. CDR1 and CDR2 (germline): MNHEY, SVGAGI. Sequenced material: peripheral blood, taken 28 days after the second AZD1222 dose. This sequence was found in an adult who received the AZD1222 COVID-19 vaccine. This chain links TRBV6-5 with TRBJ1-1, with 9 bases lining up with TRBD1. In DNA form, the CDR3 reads TGTGCCAGCAGTTACCCGGACAGGGGTTCGGGTGAAGCTTTCTTT. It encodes CASSYPDRGSGEAFF.